These T cell receptor beta chains were read from a single sample in a study of blood T cell repertoires in COVID-19. Assay used: immunoSEQ multiplex PCR; TCRdb lists only in-frame clones, some missing. The sample yields about 170,000 clones, approximately 84% seen once. What was sequenced was peripheral blood. These TCRs come from a man aged 40-49 years who had recovered from COVID-19. The CDR3 runs from the conserved cysteine through the conserved F or W. Fields, in order: clone size, V gene, J gene, D gene, CDR3 protein, CDR3 DNA. D genes are given only for firm matches. Clone size, where shown, is once, few, many, or a class for clones that have expanded.

size: few
V: TRBV2
J: TRBJ2-5
D: -
CDR3: CASSENFGETQYF
DNA: TGTGCCAGCAGTGAAAACTTCGGAGAGACCCAGTACTTC

size: -
V: TRBV3-1/TRBV3-2
J: TRBJ2-7
D: TRBD2
CDR3: CASSQHRAGGTYEQYF
DNA: TGTGCCAGCAGCCAACACCGAGCGGGAGGAACCTACGAGCAGTACTTC

size: -
V: TRBV7-2
J: TRBJ2-7
D: TRBD2
CDR3: CASSLDTSGTYEQYF
DNA: TGTGCCAGCAGCTTAGATACTAGCGGCACCTACGAGCAGTACTTC

size: -
V: TRBV10-3
J: TRBJ1-6
D: TRBD1
CDR3: CAISTGGQHNSPLHF
DNA: TGTGCCATCAGCACAGGGGGCCAGCATAATTCACCCCTCCACTTT

size: -
V: TRBV28
J: TRBJ2-5
D: -
CDR3: CASSFPGETQYF
DNA: TGTGCCAGCAGTTTCCCAGGGGAGACCCAGTACTTC

size: once
V: TRBV7-8
J: TRBJ1-1
D: TRBD1
CDR3: CASSLTQGGAFF
DNA: TGTGCCAGCAGCTTAACCCAGGGGGGCGCTTTCTTT

size: few
V: TRBV3-1/TRBV3-2
J: TRBJ2-7
D: -
CDR3: CASSRPTRGSSSYEQYF
DNA: TGTGCCAGCAGCCGCCCGACTCGCGGTTCGAGCTCCTACGAGCAGTACTTC

size: -
V: TRBV7-2
J: TRBJ2-7
D: -
CDR3: CASTALGGYEQYF
DNA: TGTGCCAGCACCGCTCTGGGGGGATACGAGCAGTACTTC

size: -
V: TRBV2
J: TRBJ2-2
D: -
CDR3: CASSEDRVDTGELFF
DNA: TGTGCCAGCAGTGAAGACAGGGTAGACACCGGGGAGCTGTTTTTT

size: -
V: TRBV28
J: TRBJ1-4
D: -
CDR3: CASSLEREKLFF
DNA: TGTGCCAGCAGTTTAGAGAGAGAAAAACTGTTTTTT

size: -
V: TRBV9
J: TRBJ1-4
D: -
CDR3: CASSVDSGNEKLFF
DNA: TGTGCCAGCAGCGTAGATTCGGGGAATGAAAAACTGTTTTTT

size: -
V: TRBV11-2
J: TRBJ2-1
D: TRBD1
CDR3: CASSKSGTGYNEQFF
DNA: TGTGCCAGCAGTAAATCCGGGACAGGGTACAATGAGCAGTTCTTC

size: once
V: TRBV6-1
J: TRBJ1-3
D: -
CDR3: CASSEAPYGNGNTIYF
DNA: TGTGCCAGCAGTGAAGCGCCCTACGGGAACGGAAACACCATATATTTT

size: -
V: TRBV5-5
J: TRBJ2-7
D: -
CDR3: CASSFGGYEQYF
DNA: TGTGCCAGCAGCTTCGGTGGCTACGAGCAGTACTTC

size: -
V: TRBV30
J: TRBJ1-3
D: -
CDR3: CAWSHNGGSGNTIYF
DNA: TGTGCCTGGAGCCACAATGGAGGGTCTGGAAACACCATATATTTT

size: -
V: TRBV16
J: TRBJ1-1
D: -
CDR3: CASSGPGGVEAFF
DNA: TGTGCCAGCAGCGGCCCAGGCGGGGTTGAAGCTTTCTTT

size: -
V: TRBV4-3
J: TRBJ1-4
D: -
CDR3: CASSQDRTNEKLFF
DNA: TGCGCCAGCAGCCAAGATCGAACTAATGAAAAACTGTTTTTT

size: -
V: TRBV27
J: TRBJ2-7
D: TRBD2
CDR3: CASSLGAGVDEQYF
DNA: TGTGCCAGCAGTTTAGGCGCGGGAGTGGACGAGCAGTACTTC

size: -
V: TRBV24-1
J: TRBJ2-7
D: TRBD1
CDR3: CATSDPGQGAYEQYF
DNA: TGTGCCACCAGTGACCCGGGACAGGGGGCGTACGAGCAGTACTTC

size: -
V: TRBV6-2/TRBV6-3
J: TRBJ2-7
D: TRBD1
CDR3: CASSQPYHQTGVPYEQYF
DNA: TGTGCCAGCAGTCAACCATACCATCAGACAGGGGTGCCCTACGAGCAGTACTTC

size: -
V: TRBV21-1
J: TRBJ2-1
D: -
CDR3: CASTTRLGDEFF
DNA: TGTGCCAGCACCACCAGACTAGGAGATGAGTTCTTC

size: -
V: TRBV27
J: TRBJ1-1
D: -
CDR3: CASSLGRTNTEAFF
DNA: TGTGCCAGCAGTTTAGGCAGAACGAACACTGAAGCTTTCTTT

size: -
V: TRBV2
J: TRBJ2-3
D: TRBD1
CDR3: CASRDRGTDTQYF
DNA: TGTGCCAGCAGGGACAGGGGGACAGATACGCAGTATTTT

size: few
V: TRBV30
J: TRBJ2-4
D: -
CDR3: CAWRRMGENIQYF
DNA: TGTGCCTGGAGGCGGATGGGTGAAAACATTCAGTACTTC

size: -
V: TRBV30
J: TRBJ1-1
D: -
CDR3: CAWSSFHRPNTEAFF
DNA: TGTGCCTGGAGTTCTTTCCACAGACCGAACACTGAAGCTTTCTTT

size: -
V: TRBV4-3
J: TRBJ1-1
D: TRBD1
CDR3: CASSQEVGQGGNTEAFF
DNA: TGCGCCAGCAGCCAAGAGGTAGGACAGGGGGGGAACACTGAAGCTTTCTTT

size: -
V: TRBV6-5
J: TRBJ2-3
D: TRBD2
CDR3: CASSILAGGNTQYF
DNA: TGTGCCAGCAGCATATTGGCGGGGGGGAATACGCAGTATTTT

size: -
V: TRBV27
J: TRBJ1-1
D: TRBD1
CDR3: CASSSTGGVTEAFF
DNA: TGTGCCAGCAGTTCGACAGGGGGCGTCACTGAAGCTTTCTTT

size: once
V: TRBV27
J: TRBJ2-7
D: -
CDR3: CASSSPLGNEQYF
DNA: TGTGCCAGCAGTTCTCCCCTGGGCAACGAGCAGTACTTC

size: -
V: TRBV3-1/TRBV3-2
J: TRBJ1-6
D: -
CDR3: CASSQVLAGSPLHF
DNA: TGTGCCAGCAGCCAAGTGCTCGCCGGTTCACCCCTCCACTTT

size: -
V: TRBV11-2
J: TRBJ1-4
D: TRBD1
CDR3: CASSSLRGRRSKLFF
DNA: TGTGCCAGCAGCTCCCTGAGGGGGCGCAGGTCAAAACTGTTTTTT

size: -
V: TRBV20-1
J: TRBJ1-3
D: -
CDR3: CSASSRPHSGNTIYF
DNA: TGCAGTGCTAGTTCCAGGCCTCACTCTGGAAACACCATATATTTT

size: -
V: TRBV19
J: TRBJ2-3
D: TRBD1
CDR3: CASSIPGQGVRKQYF
DNA: TGTGCCAGTAGTATACCGGGACAGGGGGTTAGGAAGCAGTATTTT

size: -
V: TRBV7-9
J: TRBJ1-6
D: -
CDR3: CASSRQESSYNSPLHF
DNA: TGTGCCAGCAGTCGACAGGAAAGCTCCTATAATTCACCCCTCCACTTT

size: -
V: TRBV5-1
J: TRBJ2-5
D: -
CDR3: CASSPQGGGETQYF
DNA: TGCGCCAGCAGCCCGCAGGGTGGTGGGGAGACCCAGTACTTC

size: -
V: TRBV6-1
J: TRBJ2-3
D: TRBD1
CDR3: CASSLGGFSDTQYF
DNA: TGTGCCAGCAGTCTAGGGGGCTTCTCAGATACGCAGTATTTT

size: few
V: TRBV7-9
J: TRBJ2-7
D: TRBD1
CDR3: CASSLGQGADEQYF
DNA: TGTGCCAGCAGCCTTGGACAGGGGGCCGACGAGCAGTACTTC

size: -
V: TRBV5-1
J: TRBJ2-5
D: -
CDR3: CASSLQGGLTGGTQYF
DNA: TGCGCCAGCAGCTTGCAGGGCGGACTAACTGGTGGGACCCAGTACTTC

size: once
V: TRBV6-2/TRBV6-3
J: TRBJ2-5
D: TRBD2
CDR3: CASSSGTSGRAPRSERETQYF
DNA: TGTGCCAGCAGTTCCGGGACTAGCGGGAGGGCCCCCCGGTCGGAGAGGGAGACCCAGTACTTC

size: -
V: TRBV7-2
J: TRBJ2-7
D: TRBD1
CDR3: CASSLVWDRGAYEQYF
DNA: TGTGCCAGCAGCTTAGTATGGGACAGGGGAGCCTACGAGCAGTACTTC

size: once
V: TRBV28
J: TRBJ2-2
D: -
CDR3: CASSPRGANTGELFF
DNA: TGTGCCAGCAGTCCCAGGGGCGCGAACACCGGGGAGCTGTTTTTT

size: -
V: TRBV19
J: TRBJ2-7
D: -
CDR3: CASSTPGSALEQYF
DNA: TGTGCCAGTAGTACTCCCGGCAGCGCTCTCGAGCAGTACTTC

size: -
V: TRBV25-1
J: TRBJ2-4
D: -
CDR3: CASSEDETAGYSKNIQYF
DNA: TGTGCCAGCAGTGAAGACGAGACGGCGGGATATTCCAAAAACATTCAGTACTTC

size: few
V: TRBV7-6
J: TRBJ2-3
D: -
CDR3: CASSFSTTTSTDTQYF
DNA: TGTGCCAGCAGCTTCTCGACTACCACTAGCACAGATACGCAGTATTTT

size: -
V: TRBV9
J: TRBJ2-2
D: TRBD2
CDR3: CASSLSGAMNTGELFF
DNA: TGTGCCAGCAGCCTTAGCGGGGCGATGAACACCGGGGAGCTGTTTTTT

size: few
V: TRBV18
J: TRBJ1-1
D: -
CDR3: CASSLGGLNTEAFF
DNA: TGTGCCAGCTCACTCGGGGGGTTGAACACTGAAGCTTTCTTT

size: once
V: TRBV19
J: TRBJ2-7
D: -
CDR3: CASSTHRAQSEQYF
DNA: TGTGCCAGTAGTACCCACAGGGCCCAGAGCGAGCAGTACTTC

size: few
V: TRBV12-3/TRBV12-4
J: TRBJ2-7
D: -
CDR3: CASSLIGEQYF
DNA: TGTGCCAGCAGTTTAATCGGCGAGCAGTACTTC

size: -
V: TRBV6-5
J: TRBJ1-1
D: -
CDR3: CASSYGGGEAFF
DNA: TGTGCCAGCAGTTACGGGGGGGGTGAAGCTTTCTTT

size: -
V: TRBV11-3
J: TRBJ2-1
D: TRBD2
CDR3: CASSLGGRDEQFF
DNA: TGTGCCAGCAGCTTAGGGGGGAGGGATGAGCAGTTCTTC

size: -
V: TRBV11-2
J: TRBJ1-6
D: -
CDR3: CASSVQNNSPLHF
DNA: TGTGCCAGCAGCGTACAGAATAATTCACCCCTCCACTTT